The source of this T cell receptor beta chain is a study of blood T cell repertoires in COVID-19 (dated by TCRdb to the early 2020s). Regarding the study in general: Samples covering the acute and convalescent phases of COVID-19 were provided by collaborators in the United States, Italy and Spain. Subjects who had been exposed to COVID-19, were actively infected with it, or had recovered from it provided the deeply sampled blood TCRbeta repertoires that made up the dataset. The samples were drawn from two sources: the first 160 participants of the ongoing ImmuneRACE study, and 1,000 to 1,500 subjects contributed by 6 global collaborators. A de-identified subject ID, COVID-19 status, age in years and sex were almost always included in the sample metadata. A freely available public database, intended as a resource for researchers studying the immune response to SARS-CoV-2, is where the repertoires were released. The prospective study material was composed of cDNA or gDNA derived from T cells, B-cell-depleted T cells, or PBMCs. Where available, HLA class I and class II types were obtained from metadata supplied by the sample provider rather than from assay-based typing.

Comment on this clone: What this receptor recognizes is not known. No much larger clonotype is one base removed from it; base qualities were not supplied.

TCRbeta CDR3 regions were amplified from genomic DNA by means of the immunoSEQ Assay, a bias-controlled multiplex PCR. On the authors' methods: The number of nucleated cells in each sample was estimated from the amplification of reference gene primers within the assay. Sequence reads were collapsed and filtered to measure the absolute abundance of every unique TCRbeta CDR3 rearrangement. For each sample, productive Simpson clonality was calculated by taking the square root of Simpson's diversity index across productive rearrangements. TCRdb obtained this table from immuneACCESS and retained in-frame rearrangements with V and J assigned. These tables miss some clones; where compared with another copy, unresolved V genes account for less than half of the shortfall, and the remainder is unexplained. That table gives V, J and clone size, and the DNA gave D and trimming. This sample holds tens of thousands of clones; more than 60% were observed only once. In total, the top ten clones hold less than 20% of the sample.

Each collaborating institution followed its own protocols to collect whole blood in K2EDTA tubes. For TCRbeta analysis, collaborators shipped samples as frozen whole blood, isolated PBMCs, or DNA extracted from either of those sample types. V gives up 1 base and J gives up 3 bases, and the segment between their germline ends measures 15 bases. Spanning cysteine to phenylalanine, the CDR3 consists of 16 amino acids. Only CDR3 DNA is held: 48 bases, read in frame from base 1. Reading the germline V gene gives CDR1 MGHRA and CDR2 YSYEKL. General conclusions and limits of the study: The quantity of clinical and demographic metadata differed by source and by participant and was supplied without curation.

The sequencing sample was made of peripheral blood. The rearrangement combines TRBV4-1 with TRBJ1-2; the D gene is perhaps TRBD1, from 5 matching bases. The TCR comes from a human donor in a cohort sampled during active COVID-19. The sequenced DNA: TGCGCCAGCAGCCAAGTCCCTGGGGGGGAGGACTATGGCTACACCTTC. This encodes CASSQVPGGEDYGYTF.